Sequencing of this T cell receptor beta chain was carried out in a study of T cells in Graves' hyperthyroidism and ophthalmopathy. Study-level background: Pretreatment peripheral blood was obtained at initial diagnosis.

Germline CDR1 reads PRHDT; CDR2 reads FYEKMQ (reference sequence). The V and J ends lost 0 bases and 3 bases, in that order; junction bases with no gene match: 4. This CDR3 is 15 amino acids long. This clonotype occurred a few times. Pregnant or lactating patients were excluded, as were those with uncontrolled infection or other autoimmune disease. The authors took PBMCs from roughly 9.3 ml fresh peripheral blood. The source material, RNA transcripts, was used to amplify TCR beta CDR3 regions. The HTBI set primed first-round TCR CDR3 RT-PCR. TCRdb recomputed calls from the multiplex PCR reads with MiXCR, one row per CDR3 protein. This sample has a few hundred thousand distinct CDR3 sequences, with approximately 23% found just once.

The chain carries TRBV13 and TRBJ2-7, with TRBD1 matching over 8 bases. The TCR originated in a man under 40 with Graves' ophthalmopathy. Sequenced material: blood. In nucleotides, the CDR3 is TGTGCCAGCAGCTTAGGACAGGGGGTGGTCTACGAGCAGTACTTC. It is translated as CASSLGQGVVYEQYF.